This entry features one T cell receptor beta chain sequence. Its matching antigen is unknown. V was shortened by 5 bases and J by 7 bases, with 17 bases between the two germline ends. This CDR3 contains 14 residues. Germline lookup yields CDR1 MNHNY and CDR2 SVGAGI (reference sequence). This sample is drawn from a study of blood T cells in healthy people across ages. General study findings and limits: The study found TCR beta diversity correlated strongly with naive T cell percentage.

Together with a sample-barcoded 5' primer, a J-beta primer mix was included in a second PCR lasting about 6 to 11 cycles. TCRdb itself ran the 5' RACE reads through MiXCR, one entry per CDR3 protein. The sample holds 1.5 million to 2 million distinct CDR3 sequences; roughly 28% are singletons and the top ten take roughly 8%. The source of this sequence is a woman between 25 and 40 years old in good health. Sequencing was done on a sample of blood. The chain employs TRBV6-6 and TRBJ2-5; no clear D. The CDR3: CASSPSTVGWTQYF. The CDR3 DNA reads as TGTGCCAGCAGTCCCTCTACGGTAGGGTGGACCCAGTACTTC.